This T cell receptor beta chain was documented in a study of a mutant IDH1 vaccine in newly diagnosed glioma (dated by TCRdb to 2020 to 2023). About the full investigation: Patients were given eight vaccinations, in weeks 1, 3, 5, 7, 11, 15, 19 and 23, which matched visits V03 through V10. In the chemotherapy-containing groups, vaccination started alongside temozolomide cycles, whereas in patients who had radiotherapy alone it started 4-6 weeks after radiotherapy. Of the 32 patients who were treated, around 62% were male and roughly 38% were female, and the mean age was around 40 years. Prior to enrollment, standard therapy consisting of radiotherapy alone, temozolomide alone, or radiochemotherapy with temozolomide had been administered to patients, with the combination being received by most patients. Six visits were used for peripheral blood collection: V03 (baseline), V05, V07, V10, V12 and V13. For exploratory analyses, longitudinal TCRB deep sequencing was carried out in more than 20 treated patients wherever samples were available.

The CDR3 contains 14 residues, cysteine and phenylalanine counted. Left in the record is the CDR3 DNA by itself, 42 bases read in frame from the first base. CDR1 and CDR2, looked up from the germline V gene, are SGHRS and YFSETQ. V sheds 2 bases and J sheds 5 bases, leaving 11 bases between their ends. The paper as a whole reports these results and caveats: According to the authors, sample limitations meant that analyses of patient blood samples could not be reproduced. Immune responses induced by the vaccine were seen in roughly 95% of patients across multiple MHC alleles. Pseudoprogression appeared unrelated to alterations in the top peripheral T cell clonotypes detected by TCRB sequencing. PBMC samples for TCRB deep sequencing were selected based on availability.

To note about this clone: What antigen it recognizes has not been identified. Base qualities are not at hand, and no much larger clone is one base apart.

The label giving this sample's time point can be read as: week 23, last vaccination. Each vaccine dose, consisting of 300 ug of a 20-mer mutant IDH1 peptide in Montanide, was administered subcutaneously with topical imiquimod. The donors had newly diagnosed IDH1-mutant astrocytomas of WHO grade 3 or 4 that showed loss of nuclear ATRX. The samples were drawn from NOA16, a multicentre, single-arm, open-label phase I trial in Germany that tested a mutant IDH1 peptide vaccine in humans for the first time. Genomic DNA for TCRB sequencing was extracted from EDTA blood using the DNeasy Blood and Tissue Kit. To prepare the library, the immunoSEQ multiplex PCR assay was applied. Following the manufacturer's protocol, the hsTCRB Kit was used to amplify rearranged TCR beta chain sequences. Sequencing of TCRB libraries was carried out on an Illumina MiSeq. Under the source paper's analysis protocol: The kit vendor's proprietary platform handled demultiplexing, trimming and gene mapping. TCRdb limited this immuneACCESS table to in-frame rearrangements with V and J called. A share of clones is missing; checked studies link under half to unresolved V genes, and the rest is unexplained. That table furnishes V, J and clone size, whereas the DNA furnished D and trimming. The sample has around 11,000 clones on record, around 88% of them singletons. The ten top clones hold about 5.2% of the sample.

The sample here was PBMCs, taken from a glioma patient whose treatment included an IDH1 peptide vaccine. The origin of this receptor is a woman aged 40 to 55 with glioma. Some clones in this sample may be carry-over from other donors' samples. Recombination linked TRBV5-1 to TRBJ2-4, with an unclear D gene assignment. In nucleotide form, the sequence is TGCGCCAGCAGCTTAGGTAATTTGCAAAACATTCAGTACTTC. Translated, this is CASSLGNLQNIQYF.